This T cell receptor beta chain was identified during a study of blood T cell repertoires in COVID-19. V dropped 2 bases and J dropped 0 bases, with 11 bases sitting between them. Germline V gene data show CDR1 as MNHEY and CDR2 as SMNVEV (reference sequence). This CDR3 has 15 amino acids. This study enrolled people aged about 18 to 90 from about two dozen US geographic areas. Assignment of participants to cohorts was predicated upon participant-reported clinical history. The authors' processing: Nucleated cell counts were estimated from reference gene primer amplification. Repertoires were generated with immunoSEQ multiplex PCR, while TCRdb's copy carries only in-frame clones and drops some. V, J and clone size were drawn from that table, and D and trimming were deduced from the DNA. The repertoire consists of about 250,000 clones, with about nine tenths occurring once and the leading ten covering just over 2.5%.

The chain uses TRBV27 and TRBJ2-7; TRBD1 is a possible D gene (6 bases). This TCR derives from a woman in her twenties or thirties with acute COVID-19. The source material was PBMCs or T cells enriched from blood (not recorded which). In nucleotides, the CDR3 is TGTGCCAGCAGTTTAGAGGGGGTAAACTCCTACGAGCAGTACTTC. Translated: CASSLEGVNSYEQYF.